This note documents a single TCR beta chain sequence. Its target is unknown. These data are taken from a study of cytomegalovirus exposure and HLA in healthy donors. PCR employed 60 Vbeta and 13 Jbeta primers. This table comes from immunoSEQ multiplex PCR, and its TCRdb copy is limited to in-frame clones, with some not included. Here the sample spans 150,000 to 200,000 clones, 84% being singletons. The study's findings and limits: The number of N-insertions in an Asian-associated ancestry cluster was reportedly below the roughly 660-donor mean in a later analysis.

The sample consisted of PBMCs. This clonotype originated in a boy younger than 18 in good health and CMV-seronegative.

DNA of the CDR3: TGTGCCAGCTCACCAAGAGGGAGAACCTACAATGAGCAGTTCTTC. Protein sequence: CASSPRGRTYNEQFF. The chain combines TRBV18 with TRBJ2-1; a possible D gene is TRBD2 (5 bases). Deletions cut 2 bases from V and 2 bases from J, with 10 bases between. The germline gives CDR1 KGHSH, CDR2 LQKENI. The CDR3 runs 15 residues. Supplemented by reference TRBV18 and TRBJ2-1, the full variable domain reads NAGVMQNPRHLVRRRGQEARLRCSPMKGHSHVYWYRQLPEEGLKFMVYLQKENIIDESGMPKERFSAEFPKEGPSILRIQQVVRGDSAAYFCASSPRGRTYNEQFFGPGTRLTVL.